The TCR beta chain under discussion was sequenced for a study of blood T cell repertoires in COVID-19. Study information: PBMCs, B-cell-depleted T cells, or T cells provided the cDNA or gDNA that made up the material.

The CDR3 is 15 residues long. The V gene's germline CDR1 is SGHTA and CDR2 FQGNSA. V was cut by 1 base and J by 5 bases, with 12 bases left in between. Sequencing used immunoSEQ multiplex PCR; TCRdb keeps in-frame clones, though not all of them. The repertoire holds over 130,000 clones, 84% seen once, with 1.5% to 2% in the top ten. This clone was found once. The genes are TRBV7-2 and TRBJ1-3, with TRBD1 as a possible D gene (6 bases). The TCR comes from a woman between 18 and 29 years old who had been exposed to COVID-19. What was sequenced was PBMCs or T cells enriched from blood (not recorded which). The chain's CDR3 is CASSLVSQGRNTIYF. The CDR3 DNA reads TGTGCCAGCAGCTTAGTGTCCCAGGGGAGAAACACCATATATTTT. The variable domain in full, completed from reference TRBV7-2 and TRBJ1-3, reads GAGVSQSPSNKVTEKGKDVELRCDPISGHTALYWYRQSLGQGLEFLIYFQGNSAPDKSGLPSDRFSAERTGGSVSTLTIQRTQQEDSAVYLCASSLVSQGRNTIYFGEGSWLTVV.